Shown below are 23 T cell receptor beta chains from a single sample sequenced in a study of blood T cell repertoires in COVID-19. Profiled with immunoSEQ multiplex PCR; TCRdb holds only in-frame clones, not every one. In the table there are fewer than 300,000 clones, 80% to 95% of which are singletons. The sequenced sample was peripheral blood. The receptors come from a woman younger than 45 with COVID-19, enrolled during active disease.

The chain links TRBV2 to TRBJ1-5, with 7 nucleotides matching TRBD1. CDR1 SNHLY and CDR2 FYNNEI come from the germline V gene. The J segment lost 6 bases and the V segment lost 3 bases, leaving 5 bases of the junction unmatched. The CDR3 is 14 residues long. This CDR3 reads CASSEGQSPQPQHF. CDR3 sequence (DNA): TGTGCCAGCAGTGAGGGACAGTCGCCTCAGCCCCAGCATTTT. The full variable domain, with the rest looked up from reference TRBV2 and TRBJ1-5, is EPEVTQTPSHQVTQMGQEVILRCVPISNHLYFYWYRQILGQKVEFLVSFYNNEISEKSEIFDDQFSVERPDGSNFTLKIRSTKLEDSAMYFCASSEGQSPQPQHFGDGTRLSIL.

This chain connects TRBV18 to TRBJ2-7, with a tentative D call TRBD1 (6 bases). With 2 bases removed from V and 4 bases from J, the gap between germline ends came to 9 bases. CDR3 length: 13 residues. Germline V CDR1 and CDR2: KGHSH, LQKENI. CDR3 bases: TGTGCCAGCTCACCAAGACAGGAGTACGAGCAGTACTTC. Its protein is CASSPRQEYEQYF.

V gene TRBV28 combines with J gene TRBJ1-6; maybe TRBD1 (6 bases). V was shortened by 6 bases and J by 10 bases, with 16 bases between the two germline ends. CDR1 and CDR2 from the germline V gene are MDHEN and SYDVKM. The CDR3 loop spans 14 amino acids. The CDR3 nucleotides are TGTGCCAGCAGCTTCGACAGGCCTGGGTCACCCCTCCACTTT. This encodes CASSFDRPGSPLHF.

This chain uses TRBV15 with TRBJ1-6; D is unclear. The CDR3 extends over 16 amino acids. Trimming cost V 1 base and J 4 bases, with 11 bases left between them. From germline, CDR1 is LNHNV and CDR2 YYDKDF (reference sequence). The CDR3: CATSRGGGPYNSPLHF. CDR3 sequence (DNA): TGTGCCACCAGCAGAGGAGGAGGACCGTATAATTCACCCCTCCACTTT.

The V call is TRBV24-1, the J call TRBJ2-2, with D unresolved. The germline V gene has CDR1 KGHDR and CDR2 SFDVKD. V shed 6 bases and J shed 0 bases, with 13 bases lying between them. The CDR3 contains 16 residues. CDR3 in amino acids: CATSITYRSNTGELFF. Here the CDR3 DNA reads TGTGCCACCAGTATCACCTACCGATCGAACACCGGGGAGCTGTTTTTT.

The V call is TRBV10-3, the J call TRBJ1-5, with 8 nucleotides matching TRBD1. The germline V gene encodes CDR1 ENHRY and CDR2 SYGVKD. The CDR3 length is 17 residues. After removal of 0 bases from V and 3 bases from J, the junction contained 7 bases not matched to a gene. CDR3 sequence reads: CAISESGAGGLNQPQHF. DNA for the CDR3: TGTGCCATCAGTGAGTCGGGGGCAGGGGGCCTCAATCAGCCCCAGCATTTT.

The DNA for the CDR3 is TGTGCCAGCAGTTCCAGACTCCGGACCTACGAGCAGTACTTC. It yields the protein CASSSRLRTYEQYF. The chain carries TRBV6-5 and TRBJ2-7, with D unresolved. Germline CDR1 reads MNHEY; CDR2 reads SVGAGI. Trimming removed 4 bases from V and 2 bases from J, with 12 bases in between. There are 14 residues in the CDR3.

The chain has TRBV6-5 and TRBJ1-1; 8 nucleotides align to TRBD1. CDR1 and CDR2 from the germline V gene are MNHEY and SVGAGI. The trim removed 5 bases at V and 5 bases at J, leaving 4 bases unmatched. The CDR3 consists of 13 residues. DNA for the CDR3: TGTGCCAGCAGTCCACAGGGGGGGACTGAAGCTTTCTTT. Translated: CASSPQGGTEAFF.

The chain recombines TRBV19 with TRBJ1-1; TRBD1 matches at 7 bases. This CDR3 is built from 17 residues. Germline CDR1 is LNHDA and CDR2 is SQIVND (reference sequence). The trim removed 0 bases at V and 4 bases at J, leaving 11 bases unmatched. For the CDR3, the DNA is TGTGCCAGTAGTATAGATTCCGCAACAGGGGCGGGCACTGAAGCTTTCTTT. Its protein product is CASSIDSATGAGTEAFF.

The chain links TRBV19 to TRBJ2-3; D is ambiguous. Germline CDR1 is LNHDA and CDR2 is SQIVND (reference sequence). Trimming removed 5 bases from V and 6 bases from J, with 15 bases in between. This CDR3 contains 14 residues. The CDR3 bases are TGTGCCAGTAGTTCTTTAAGCCCCTTCGATACGCAGTATTTT. Protein: CASSSLSPFDTQYF.

The chain joins TRBV12-5 to TRBJ2-5, with D perhaps TRBD2 (7 bases). The V end was cut by 3 bases, the J end by 1 base, with 15 bases between. Germline lookup yields CDR1 LGHNT and CDR2 FRNRAP. This CDR3 is 16 amino acids long. The CDR3 region has the DNA TGTGCTAGTGGTTTAGGCACGGGGGGCCCCCAAGAGACCCAGTACTTC. Its protein product is CASGLGTGGPQETQYF.

V and J are TRBV5-4 and TRBJ1-1, with 9 bases identical to TRBD1. J lost 11 bases, V lost 2 bases, and 13 bases had no gene match. The germline V gene has CDR1 SGHNT and CDR2 YYREEE (reference sequence). CDR3 length: 15 amino acids. The CDR3 spells CASSFGGTGLIKAFF. The CDR3 DNA sequence: TGTGCCAGCAGCTTTGGGGGGACAGGGTTGATTAAGGCTTTCTTT.

The chain has TRBV3-1 (or the pseudogene TRBV3-2) and TRBJ2-6; no clear D. The CDR3 loop spans 15 amino acids. Germline CDR1 is LGHDT and CDR2 is YNNKEL (reference sequence). V lost 2 bases and J lost 0, with 5 bases in between. CDR3 nucleotides: TGTGCCAGCAGCCAACCCGGCTCTGGGGCCAACGTCCTGACTTTC. It is translated as CASSQPGSGANVLTF.

DNA for the CDR3: TGTGCCAGCAGAGACAGGGTAGAGCAGTACTTC. Its protein product is CASRDRVEQYF. The J gene is TRBJ2-7, the V gene TRBV28; TRBD1 matches at 7 bases. CDR1 MDHEN and CDR2 SYDVKM come from the germline V gene. CDR3 length: 11 residues. Trimming took 6 bases from V and 7 from J; bases not matched to a gene: 3.

The chain is built from TRBV19 and TRBJ2-6; D might be TRBD1 (6 bases). CDR3 length equals 15 residues. V was clipped by 5 bases and J by 4 bases, with 12 bases between them. The V gene's germline CDR1 is LNHDA and CDR2 SQIVND (reference sequence). The DNA of the CDR3 is TGTGCCAGTAGTCTAAGGACAGACGGGGCCAACGTCCTGACTTTC. Its translation: CASSLRTDGANVLTF.

V gene TRBV7-3 combines with J gene TRBJ2-3; 11 nucleotides match TRBD2. The ends lost 4 bases at V and 0 bases at J; junction bases unmatched: 3. Germline values: CDR1 SGHTA, CDR2 FQGTGA. CDR3 length: 16 amino acids. This CDR3 is CASSSRTSGSTDTQYF. The CDR3, as DNA: TGTGCCAGCAGCTCCCGGACTAGCGGGAGCACAGATACGCAGTATTTT.

The chain carries TRBV18 and TRBJ1-2, with unresolved D. Germline CDR1 is KGHSH and CDR2 is LQKENI. V was pared by 2 bases and J by 6 bases, with 16 bases between. CDR3 length equals 15 residues. The CDR3 bases are TGTGCCAGCTCACCAGGGGTGTCTTCCGGGGATGGCTACACCTTC. It codes for CASSPGVSSGDGYTF.

This rearrangement joins TRBV29-1 to TRBJ2-1; 9 bases match TRBD1. The CDR3 has 12 amino acids. Trimming took 6 bases from V and 6 from J; bases not matched to a gene: 3. Germline V gives CDR1 SQVTM, CDR2 ANQGSEA. The CDR3 reads CSVGQGSNEQFF. The CDR3 DNA reads TGCAGCGTCGGACAGGGGAGCAATGAGCAGTTCTTC.

The chain recombines TRBV5-1 with TRBJ1-6, with a possible D match to TRBD1 (5 bases). Per the germline V gene, CDR1 is SGHRS and CDR2 is YFSETQ. The V and J ends lost 0 bases and 7 bases respectively, with 14 bases between them. The length of the CDR3 is 16 residues. CDR3 in DNA: TGCGCCAGCAGCTTGGCCGTCAGGGATGGCAATTCACCCCTCCACTTT. Its translation is CASSLAVRDGNSPLHF.

The chain combines TRBV3-1 (or the pseudogene TRBV3-2) with TRBJ2-2, with D maybe TRBD2 (5 bases). CDR3 length: 15 residues. Germline lookup yields CDR1 LGHDT and CDR2 YNNKEL (reference sequence). Trimming left V 4 bases short and J 4 bases short, with 13 bases between. Here the CDR3 DNA reads TGTGCCAGCAGCCGGCTACTAGATGGCACCGGGGAGCTGTTTTTT. Amino acids: CASSRLLDGTGELFF.

The V and J genes are TRBV6-5 and TRBJ1-4; possibly TRBD1 for D (6 bases). CDR3 length: 14 residues. Germline V gene lookup returns CDR1 MNHEY and CDR2 SVGAGI. The ends were cut back, 8 bases at V and 5 bases at J, with 15 bases in the middle. CDR3 bases: TGTGCCAGCGTGGACAGAAGGATGAATGAAAAACTGTTTTTT. It is translated as CASVDRRMNEKLFF.

With respect to this clone: Germline is not matched at one junction end, which may reflect a read error. The V gene is TRBV24-1, the J gene TRBJ2-2, with TRBD1 matching 8 bases. The CDR3 contains 11 residues. Germline values: CDR1 KGHDR, CDR2 SFDVKD. The CDR3 DNA sequence: TGTGCCACCAGTGCGGACAGGGACCTGTTTTTT. It specifies CATSADRDLFF.

DNA for the CDR3: TGCAGCGTTGAAGGGGGACAGGGTGTGGGCGGCTACACCTTC. Amino acids: CSVEGGQGVGGYTF. This rearrangement joins TRBV29-1 to TRBJ1-2; TRBD1 agrees at 9 bases. CDR1 SQVTM and CDR2 ANQGSEA come from the germline V gene. The CDR3 length is 14 residues. Trimming took 1 base from V and 8 from J; bases not matched to a gene: 8.